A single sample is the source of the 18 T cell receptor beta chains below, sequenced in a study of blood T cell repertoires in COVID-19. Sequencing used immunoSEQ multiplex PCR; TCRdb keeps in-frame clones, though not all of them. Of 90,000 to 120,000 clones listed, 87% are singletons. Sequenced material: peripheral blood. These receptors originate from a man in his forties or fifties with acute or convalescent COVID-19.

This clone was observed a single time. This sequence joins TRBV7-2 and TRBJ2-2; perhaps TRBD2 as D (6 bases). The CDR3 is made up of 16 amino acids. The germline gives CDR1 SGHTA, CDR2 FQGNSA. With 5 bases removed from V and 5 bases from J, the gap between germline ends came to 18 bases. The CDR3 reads CASSAGRSGPTGELFF. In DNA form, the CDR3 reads TGTGCCAGCAGCGCAGGGAGGTCCGGGCCGACCGGGGAGCTGTTTTTT.

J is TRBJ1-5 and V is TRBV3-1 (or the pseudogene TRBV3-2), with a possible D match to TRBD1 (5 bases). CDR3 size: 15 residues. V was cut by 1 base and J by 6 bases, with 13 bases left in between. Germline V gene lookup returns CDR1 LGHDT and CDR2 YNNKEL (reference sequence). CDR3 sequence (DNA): TGTGCCAGCAGCCAAGCGTCAGGGAAAAGTCAGCCCCAGCATTTT. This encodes CASSQASGKSQPQHF.

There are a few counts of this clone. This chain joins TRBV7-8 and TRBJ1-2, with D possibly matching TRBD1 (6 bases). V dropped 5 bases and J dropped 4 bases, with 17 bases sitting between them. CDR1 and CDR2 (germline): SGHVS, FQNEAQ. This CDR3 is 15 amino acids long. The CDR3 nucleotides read TGTGCCAGCAGCCCAATCGACAGGTCGACCTATGGCTACACCTTC. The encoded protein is CASSPIDRSTYGYTF.

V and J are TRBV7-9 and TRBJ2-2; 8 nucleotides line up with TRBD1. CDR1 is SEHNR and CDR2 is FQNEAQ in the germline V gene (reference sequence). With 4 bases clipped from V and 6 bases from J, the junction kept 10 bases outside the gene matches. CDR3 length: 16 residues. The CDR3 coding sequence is TGTGCCAGCAGCTCTACCGGGACAGGAGAGGCCGGGGAGCTGTTTTTT. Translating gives CASSSTGTGEAGELFF.

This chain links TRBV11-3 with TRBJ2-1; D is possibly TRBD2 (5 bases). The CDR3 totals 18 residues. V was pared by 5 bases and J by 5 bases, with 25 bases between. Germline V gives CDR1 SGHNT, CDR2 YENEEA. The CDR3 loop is CASSPLLPGMGFNNEQFF. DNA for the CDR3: TGTGCCAGCAGCCCCCTCTTACCCGGGATGGGATTCAACAATGAGCAGTTCTTC.

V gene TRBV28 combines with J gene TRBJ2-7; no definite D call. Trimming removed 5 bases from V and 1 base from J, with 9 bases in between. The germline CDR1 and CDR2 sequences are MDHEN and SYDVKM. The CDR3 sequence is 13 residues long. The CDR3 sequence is CASSETLSYEQYF. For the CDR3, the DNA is TGTGCCAGCAGTGAGACACTTTCCTACGAGCAGTACTTC.

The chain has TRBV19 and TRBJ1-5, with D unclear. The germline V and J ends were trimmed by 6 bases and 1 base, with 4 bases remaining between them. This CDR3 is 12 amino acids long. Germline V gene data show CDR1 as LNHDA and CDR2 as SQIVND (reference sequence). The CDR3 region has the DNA TGTGCCAGTAGCGTCAGCAATCAGCCCCAGCATTTT. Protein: CASSVSNQPQHF.

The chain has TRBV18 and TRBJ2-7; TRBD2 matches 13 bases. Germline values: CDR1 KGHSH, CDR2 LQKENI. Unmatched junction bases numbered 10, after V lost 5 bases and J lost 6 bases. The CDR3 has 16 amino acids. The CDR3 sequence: CASSSGTSGKVGEQYF. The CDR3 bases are TGTGCCAGCTCATCCGGGACTAGCGGGAAGGTGGGCGAGCAGTACTTC. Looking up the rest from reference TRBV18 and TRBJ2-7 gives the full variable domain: NAGVMQNPRHLVRRRGQEARLRCSPMKGHSHVYWYRQLPEEGLKFMVYLQKENIIDESGMPKERFSAEFPKEGPSILRIQQVVRGDSAAYFCASSSGTSGKVGEQYFGPGTRLTVT.

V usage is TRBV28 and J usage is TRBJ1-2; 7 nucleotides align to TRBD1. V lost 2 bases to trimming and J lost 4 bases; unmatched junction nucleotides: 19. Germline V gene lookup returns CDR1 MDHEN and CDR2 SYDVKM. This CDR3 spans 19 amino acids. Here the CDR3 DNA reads TGTGCCAGCAGTTTAGCCCCGTTCAGGGGGACGGTTTTGGGCTATGGCTACACCTTC. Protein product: CASSLAPFRGTVLGYGYTF.

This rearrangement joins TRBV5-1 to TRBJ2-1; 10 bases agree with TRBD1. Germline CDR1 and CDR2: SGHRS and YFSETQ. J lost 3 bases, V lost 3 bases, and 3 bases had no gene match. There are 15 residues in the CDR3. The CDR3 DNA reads TGCGCCAGCAGCTACGGGACAGGGGTCTACAATGAGCAGTTCTTC. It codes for CASSYGTGVYNEQFF.

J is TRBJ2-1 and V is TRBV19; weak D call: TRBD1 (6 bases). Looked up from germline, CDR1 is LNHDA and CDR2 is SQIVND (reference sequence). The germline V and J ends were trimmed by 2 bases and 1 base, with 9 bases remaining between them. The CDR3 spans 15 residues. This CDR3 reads CASSIFGQSYNEQFF. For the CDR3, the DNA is TGTGCCAGTAGTATATTTGGACAGTCCTACAATGAGCAGTTCTTC.

The CDR3, as DNA: TGTGCCAGCAGCCAAGGGACAGGGGCGCACATTCAGTACTTC. Translating it yields CASSQGTGAHIQYF. The rearrangement links TRBV3-1 (or the pseudogene TRBV3-2) to TRBJ2-4; 9 bases agree with TRBD1. The CDR3 has 14 residues. V was pared by 1 base and J by 8 bases, with 3 bases of the junction left unmatched. From germline, CDR1 is LGHDT and CDR2 YNNKEL (reference sequence).

DNA of the CDR3: TGTGCCAGCGGGACTAGCGGAAACGATGAGCAGTTCTTC. Translating gives CASGTSGNDEQFF. V gene TRBV2 combines with J gene TRBJ2-1; 11 positions agree with TRBD2. In germline, CDR1 is SNHLY, CDR2 FYNNEI. This CDR3 is 13 amino acids long. Losses at the gene ends were 8 bases for V and 8 bases for J; bases not matched to a gene: 5.

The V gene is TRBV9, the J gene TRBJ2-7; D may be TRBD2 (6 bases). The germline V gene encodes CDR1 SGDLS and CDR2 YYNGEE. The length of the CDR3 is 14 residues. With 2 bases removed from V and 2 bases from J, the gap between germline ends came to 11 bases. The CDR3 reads CASSVGGVPYEQYF. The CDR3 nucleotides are TGTGCCAGCAGCGTGGGGGGAGTTCCCTACGAGCAGTACTTC.

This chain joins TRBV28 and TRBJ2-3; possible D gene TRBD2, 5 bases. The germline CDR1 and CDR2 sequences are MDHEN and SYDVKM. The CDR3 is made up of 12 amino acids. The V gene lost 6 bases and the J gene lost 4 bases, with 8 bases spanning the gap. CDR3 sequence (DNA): TGTGCCAGCAGCCTAGCAGCAGATACGCAGTATTTT. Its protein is CASSLAADTQYF.

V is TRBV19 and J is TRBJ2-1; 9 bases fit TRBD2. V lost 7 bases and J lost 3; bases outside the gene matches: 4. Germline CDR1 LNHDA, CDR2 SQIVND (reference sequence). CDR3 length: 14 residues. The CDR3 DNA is TGTGCCAGTACAGCGGGAGGAGACTACAATGAGCAGTTCTTC. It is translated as CASTAGGDYNEQFF.

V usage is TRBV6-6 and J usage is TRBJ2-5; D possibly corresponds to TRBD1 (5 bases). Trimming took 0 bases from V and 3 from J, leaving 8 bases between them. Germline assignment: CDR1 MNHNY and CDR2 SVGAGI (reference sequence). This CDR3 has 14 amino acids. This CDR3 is CASSYSGVEETQYF. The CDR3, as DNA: TGTGCCAGCAGTTACTCAGGGGTAGAAGAGACCCAGTACTTC.

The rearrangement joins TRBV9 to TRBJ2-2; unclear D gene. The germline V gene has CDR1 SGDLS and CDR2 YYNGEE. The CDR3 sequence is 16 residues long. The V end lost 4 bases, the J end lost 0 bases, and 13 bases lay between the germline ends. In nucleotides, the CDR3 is TGTGCCAGCAGCCCAGAACGGCTAGCGAACACCGGGGAGCTGTTTTTT. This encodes CASSPERLANTGELFF.